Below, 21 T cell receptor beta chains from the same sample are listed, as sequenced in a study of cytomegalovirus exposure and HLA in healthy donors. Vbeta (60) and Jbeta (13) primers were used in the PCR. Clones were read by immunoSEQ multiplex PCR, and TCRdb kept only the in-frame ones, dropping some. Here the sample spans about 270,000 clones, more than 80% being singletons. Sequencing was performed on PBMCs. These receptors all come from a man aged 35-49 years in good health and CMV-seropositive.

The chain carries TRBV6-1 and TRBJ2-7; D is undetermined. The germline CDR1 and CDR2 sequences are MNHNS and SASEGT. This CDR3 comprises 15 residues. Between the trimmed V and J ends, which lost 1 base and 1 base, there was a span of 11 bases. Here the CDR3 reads CASSEEVQTSYEQYF. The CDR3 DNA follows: TGTGCCAGCAGTGAAGAAGTACAGACGTCCTACGAGCAGTACTTC.

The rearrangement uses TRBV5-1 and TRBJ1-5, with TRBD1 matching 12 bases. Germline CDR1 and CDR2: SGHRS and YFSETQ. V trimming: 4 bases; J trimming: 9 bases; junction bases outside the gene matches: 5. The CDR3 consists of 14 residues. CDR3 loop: CASSLGQGAGPQHF. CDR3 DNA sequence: TGCGCCAGCAGCCTGGGACAGGGGGCAGGGCCCCAGCATTTT.

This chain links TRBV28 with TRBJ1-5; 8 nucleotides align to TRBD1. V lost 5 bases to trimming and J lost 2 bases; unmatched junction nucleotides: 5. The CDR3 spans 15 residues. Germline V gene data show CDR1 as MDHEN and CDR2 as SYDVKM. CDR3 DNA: TGTGCCAGCAGTGACAGGGGACACGGCAATCAGCCCCAGCATTTT. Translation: CASSDRGHGNQPQHF.

The CDR3 reads CASSWGDQIYEQYF. The CDR3 coding sequence is TGTGCCAGCAGCTGGGGGGACCAAATCTACGAGCAGTACTTC. This rearrangement joins TRBV11-1 to TRBJ2-7, with a weak D call TRBD2 (6 bases). CDR3 length: 14 amino acids. Trimming stripped 4 bases from V and 3 bases from J, with 13 bases between. Germline V gene lookup returns CDR1 SGHAT and CDR2 FQDESV (reference sequence).

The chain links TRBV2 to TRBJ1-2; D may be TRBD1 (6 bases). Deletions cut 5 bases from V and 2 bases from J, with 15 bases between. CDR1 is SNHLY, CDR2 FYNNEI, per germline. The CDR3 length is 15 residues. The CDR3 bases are TGTGCCAGCAGTCGGTACCGACAGGTCAACTATGGCTACACCTTC. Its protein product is CASSRYRQVNYGYTF.

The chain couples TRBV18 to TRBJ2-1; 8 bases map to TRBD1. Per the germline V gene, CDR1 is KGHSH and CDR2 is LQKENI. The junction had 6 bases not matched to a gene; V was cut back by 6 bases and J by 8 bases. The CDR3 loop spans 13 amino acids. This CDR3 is CASSSTGVHEQFF. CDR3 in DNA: TGTGCCAGCTCTTCGACAGGGGTACATGAGCAGTTCTTC.

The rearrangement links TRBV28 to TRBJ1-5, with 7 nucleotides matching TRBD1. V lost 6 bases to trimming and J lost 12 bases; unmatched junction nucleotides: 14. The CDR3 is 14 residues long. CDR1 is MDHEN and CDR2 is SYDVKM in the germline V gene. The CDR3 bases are TGTGCCAGCAGGCTTGACCCCCGTACAGGGGACCAGCATTTT. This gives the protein CASRLDPRTGDQHF.

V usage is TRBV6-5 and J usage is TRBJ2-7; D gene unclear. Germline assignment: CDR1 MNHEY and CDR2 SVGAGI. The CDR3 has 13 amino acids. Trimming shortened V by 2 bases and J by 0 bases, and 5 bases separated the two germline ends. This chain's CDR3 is CASSYGFSYEQYF. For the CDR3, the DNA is TGTGCCAGCAGTTACGGCTTCTCCTACGAGCAGTACTTC.

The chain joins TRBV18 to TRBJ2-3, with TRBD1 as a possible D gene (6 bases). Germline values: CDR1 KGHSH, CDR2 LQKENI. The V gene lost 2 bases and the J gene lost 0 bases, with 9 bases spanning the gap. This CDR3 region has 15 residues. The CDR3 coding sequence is TGTGCCAGCTCACCAAGGACAGACAGCACAGATACGCAGTATTTT. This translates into CASSPRTDSTDTQYF.

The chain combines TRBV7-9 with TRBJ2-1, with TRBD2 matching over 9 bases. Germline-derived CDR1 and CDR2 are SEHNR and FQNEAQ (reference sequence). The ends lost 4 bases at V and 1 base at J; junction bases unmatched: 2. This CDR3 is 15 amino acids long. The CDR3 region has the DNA TGTGCCAGCAGCTCTAGCGGGGTTTCCTACAATGAGCAGTTCTTC. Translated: CASSSSGVSYNEQFF. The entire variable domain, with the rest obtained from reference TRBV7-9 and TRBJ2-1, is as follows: DTGVSQNPRHKITKRGQNVTFRCDPISEHNRLYWYRQTLGQGPEFLTYFQNEAQLEKSRLLSDRFSAERPKGSFSTLEIQRTEQGDSAMYLCASSSSGVSYNEQFFGPGTRLTVL.

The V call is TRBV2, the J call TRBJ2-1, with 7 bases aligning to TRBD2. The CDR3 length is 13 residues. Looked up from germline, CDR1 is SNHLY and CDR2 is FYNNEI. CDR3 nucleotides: TGTGGATCTCTAGCGGATTCCTACAATGAGCAGTTCTTC. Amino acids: CGSLADSYNEQFF.

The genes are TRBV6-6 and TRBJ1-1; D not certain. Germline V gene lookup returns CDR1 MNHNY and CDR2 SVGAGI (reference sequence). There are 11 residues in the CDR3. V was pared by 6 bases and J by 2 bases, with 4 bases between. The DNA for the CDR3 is TGTGCCAGCAGGTTAAACACTGAAGCTTTCTTT. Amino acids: CASRLNTEAFF.

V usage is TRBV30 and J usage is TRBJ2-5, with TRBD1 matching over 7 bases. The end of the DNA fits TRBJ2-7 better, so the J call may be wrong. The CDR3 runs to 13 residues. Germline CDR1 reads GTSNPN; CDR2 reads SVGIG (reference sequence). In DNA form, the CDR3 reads TGTGCCTGGAGGCAGCAGGGGGTCTACGAGCAGTACTTC. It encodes CAWRQQGVYEQYF.

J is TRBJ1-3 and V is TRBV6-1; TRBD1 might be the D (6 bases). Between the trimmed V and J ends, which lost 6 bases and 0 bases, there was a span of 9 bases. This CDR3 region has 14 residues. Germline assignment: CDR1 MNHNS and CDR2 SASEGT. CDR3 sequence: CASRRDNSGNTIYF. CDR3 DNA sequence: TGTGCCAGCAGGAGGGACAACTCTGGAAACACCATATATTTT.

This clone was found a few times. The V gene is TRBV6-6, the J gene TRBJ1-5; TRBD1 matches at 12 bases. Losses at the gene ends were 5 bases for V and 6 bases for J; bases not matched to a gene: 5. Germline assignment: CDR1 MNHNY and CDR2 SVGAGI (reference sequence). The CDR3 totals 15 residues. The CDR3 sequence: CASSPGTGGFQPQHF. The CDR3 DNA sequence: TGTGCCAGCAGTCCCGGGACAGGGGGCTTTCAGCCCCAGCATTTT.

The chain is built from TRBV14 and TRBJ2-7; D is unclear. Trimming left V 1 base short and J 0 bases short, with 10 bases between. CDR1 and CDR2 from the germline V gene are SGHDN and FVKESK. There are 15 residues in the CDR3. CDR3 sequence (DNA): TGTGCCAGCAGCCAAGGAGGTGCAAGCTCCTACGAGCAGTACTTC. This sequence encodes CASSQGGASSYEQYF.

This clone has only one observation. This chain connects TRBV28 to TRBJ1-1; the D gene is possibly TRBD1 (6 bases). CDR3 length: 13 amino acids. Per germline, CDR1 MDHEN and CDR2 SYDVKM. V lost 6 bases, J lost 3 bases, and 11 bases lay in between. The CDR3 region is CASREGGYTEAFF. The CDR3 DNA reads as TGTGCCAGCAGGGAGGGGGGGTACACTGAAGCTTTCTTT. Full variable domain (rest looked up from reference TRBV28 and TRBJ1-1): DVKVTQSSRYLVKRTGEKVFLECVQDMDHENMFWYRQDPGLGLRLIYFSYDVKMKEKGDIPEGYSVSREKKERFSLILESASTNQTSMYLCASREGGYTEAFFGQGTRLTVV.

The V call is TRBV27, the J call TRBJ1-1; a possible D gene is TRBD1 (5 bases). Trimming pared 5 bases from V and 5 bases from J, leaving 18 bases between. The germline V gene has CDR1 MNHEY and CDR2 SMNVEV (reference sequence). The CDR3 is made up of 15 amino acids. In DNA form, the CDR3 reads TGTGCCAGCAGTACTGTAGGCAGGGTAAAGACTGAAGCTTTCTTT. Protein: CASSTVGRVKTEAFF.

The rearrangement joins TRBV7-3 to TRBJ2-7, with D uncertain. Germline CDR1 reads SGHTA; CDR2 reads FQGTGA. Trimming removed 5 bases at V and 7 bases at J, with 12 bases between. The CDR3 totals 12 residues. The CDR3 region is CASSPPSKEQYF. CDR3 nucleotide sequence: TGTGCCAGCAGCCCCCCCAGTAAAGAGCAGTACTTC.

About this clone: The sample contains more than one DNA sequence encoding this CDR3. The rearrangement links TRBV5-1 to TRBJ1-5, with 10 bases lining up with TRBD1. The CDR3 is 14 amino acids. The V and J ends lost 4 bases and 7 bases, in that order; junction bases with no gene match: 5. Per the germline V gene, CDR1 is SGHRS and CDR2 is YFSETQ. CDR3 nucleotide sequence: TGCGCCAGCAGCCCCGGACAGGGGGGACAGCCCCAGCATTTT. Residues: CASSPGQGGQPQHF.

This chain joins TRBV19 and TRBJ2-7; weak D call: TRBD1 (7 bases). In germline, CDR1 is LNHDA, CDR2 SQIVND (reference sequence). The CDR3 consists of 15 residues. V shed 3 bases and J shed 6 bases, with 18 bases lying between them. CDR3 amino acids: CASSISAGGTCEQYF. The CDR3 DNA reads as TGTGCCAGTAGTATTTCGGCAGGGGGGACCTGCGAGCAGTACTTC.